This T cell receptor (beta chain) stems from a study of post-analysis software for immune sequencing data. Study findings and constraints: Four to six TRBV segments were more frequent in patients than controls; TRBV5-6, TRBV5-1 and TRBV20-1 belonged to this group. Those with multiple sclerosis, the patient group, showed significantly lower normalized Chao1 diversity than controls.

Libraries were made from TCR beta cDNA, and they carried unique molecular identifiers. Input populations of roughly 0.9 to 10 million T cells gave rise to a few hundred thousand cDNA molecules. TCRdb reprocessed the PCR reads with MiXCR, giving one entry per CDR3 protein. The data show some 450,000 distinct CDR3 sequences, under 55% seen once. On this clonotype: Its target is unknown.

V lost 4 bases and J 8 bases, leaving 9 bases between the germline ends. The CDR3 has 12 residues. The sample was blood. The TCR sequence derives from a girl aged 5-17 years with multiple sclerosis. J is TRBJ2-1 and V is TRBV12-3 or TRBV12-4; D remains ambiguous. For the CDR3, the DNA is TGTGCCAGCAGTTCCGGTGCCCATGAGCAGTTCTTC. This gives the protein CASSSGAHEQFF.